This T cell receptor (beta chain) was sequenced during a study of cytomegalovirus exposure and HLA in healthy donors. There are 12 residues in the CDR3. CDR1 is SGHTA and CDR2 is FQGNSA in the germline V gene. With 5 bases removed from V and 11 bases from J, the gap between germline ends came to 13 bases. For this clone: Antigen: not known.

Study-wide points: In a later analysis, parvovirus B19, influenza, CMV and Epstein-Barr virus appeared linked to several top co-occurrence clusters. Overall, approximately 150 TCR beta chains were annotated as cytomegalovirus-associated. In most subjects, TCR beta sequences reportedly gave accurate predictions of HLA-A and HLA-B alleles.

Researchers ran the PCR with 60 Vbeta and 13 Jbeta primers. The repertoire was sequenced with immunoSEQ multiplex PCR; TCRdb's copy has only in-frame clones and lacks some. The sample lists 55,000 to 70,000 clones, about 84% occurring once. V and J are TRBV7-2 and TRBJ1-5, with D uncertain. The TCR sequence derives from a man younger than 35 in good health and CMV-seropositive. The specimen sequenced was PBMCs. The CDR3 DNA sequence: TGTGCCAGCAGCCTCACTCTCGGGGCCCAGCATTTT. It translates to CASSLTLGAQHF.